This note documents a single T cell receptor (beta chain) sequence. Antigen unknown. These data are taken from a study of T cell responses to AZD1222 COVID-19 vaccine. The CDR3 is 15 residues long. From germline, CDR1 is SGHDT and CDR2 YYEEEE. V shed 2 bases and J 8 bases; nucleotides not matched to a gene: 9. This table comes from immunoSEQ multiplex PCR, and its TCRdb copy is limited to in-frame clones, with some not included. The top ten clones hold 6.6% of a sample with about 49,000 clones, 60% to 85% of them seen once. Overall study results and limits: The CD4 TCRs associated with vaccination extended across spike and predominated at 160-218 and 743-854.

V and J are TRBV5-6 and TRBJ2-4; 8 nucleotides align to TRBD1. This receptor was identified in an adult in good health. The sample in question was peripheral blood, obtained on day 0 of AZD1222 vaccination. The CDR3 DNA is TGTGCCAGCAGCTTAGCAGGGACAGGCGGCCACATTCAGTACTTC. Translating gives CASSLAGTGGHIQYF.